This TCR beta chain was identified during a study of blood T cell repertoires in COVID-19. Across the study: Acute and convalescent COVID-19 samples came from the United States, Italy and Spain. PBMCs, B-cell-depleted T cells, or T cells were the source of the cDNA or gDNA that made up the material.

CDR3 length: 16 residues. Trimming removed 4 bases at V and 1 base at J, with 15 bases between. The V gene's germline CDR1 is SGHRS and CDR2 YFSETQ. In the original workflow: Researchers report that nucleated cell counts were estimated from reference gene primer amplification. The table came from immunoSEQ multiplex PCR; TCRdb's copy has only in-frame clones and leaves some out. That table supplies the V and J calls and clone size; D and trimming were determined from the DNA. The table shows some 82,000 clones, with approximately 81% occurring only once. This sequence was found in a man aged 80 or over with acute or convalescent COVID-19. The sequencing input was peripheral blood. The chain employs TRBV5-1 and TRBJ2-4; TRBD2 is a possible D gene (6 bases). CDR3 in amino acids: CASSLNLGGAKNIQYF. CDR3 DNA sequence: TGCGCCAGCAGCCTAAACCTAGGAGGGGCCAAAAACATTCAGTACTTC.